The rows below give T cell receptor beta chains drawn from one sample of a study of siplizumab effects on memory and regulatory T cells. TCRdb keeps only in-frame clones here, not all; method: immunoSEQ multiplex PCR. The table has about 62,000 clones, roughly 78% seen once; the top ten hold about 0.41%. Sample: memory CD4+ T cells sorted from blood. All receptors come from a human donor in good health. CDR3s include the opening cysteine and the closing phenylalanine or tryptophan. D genes are given only for firm matches. Only part of the rows carry a size: once, few, many, or a class if the clone is expanded.

14	once	.	TRBV5-1	TRBJ2-3	CASSLSNGRDTQYF	TGCGCCAGCAGCTTGAGTAATGGGAGGGATACGCAGTATTTT
12	.	.	TRBV12-5	TRBJ1-1	CASGLVQTAAFF	TGTGCTAGTGGTTTGGTTCAGACAGCAGCTTTCTTT
13	.	.	TRBV30	TRBJ1-1	CAWNHKGNTEAFF	TGTGCCTGGAACCATAAGGGAAACACTGAAGCTTTCTTT
12	once	.	TRBV6-5	TRBJ1-1	CASSYPTGSAFF	TGTGCCAGCAGTTACCCGACAGGTTCGGCTTTCTTT
14	.	.	TRBV29-1	TRBJ1-4	CSGGSTATNEKLFF	TGCAGCGGCGGCTCGACAGCAACTAATGAAAAACTGTTTTTT
15	.	.	TRBV2	TRBJ2-6	CASSERVSGANVLTF	TGTGCCAGCAGTGAACGGGTCTCTGGGGCCAACGTCCTGACTTTC
15	.	.	TRBV7-2	TRBJ2-1	CASSTQRAPGNEQFF	TGTGCCAGCAGCACCCAGCGGGCCCCCGGCAATGAGCAGTTCTTC
14	.	.	TRBV6-5	TRBJ1-3	CASGRGGPGNTIYF	TGTGCCAGCGGGCGGGGGGGGCCTGGAAACACCATATATTTT
13	.	.	TRBV5-1	TRBJ2-1	CASSMLANNEQFF	TGCGCCAGCAGCATGCTAGCTAACAATGAGCAGTTCTTC
11	.	.	TRBV2	TRBJ1-1	CARTRDTEAFF	TGTGCCAGGACCCGGGACACTGAAGCTTTCTTT
16	once	.	TRBV18	TRBJ2-3	CASSPPLTGNTDTQYF	TGTGCCAGCTCACCACCTCTAACGGGGAACACAGATACGCAGTATTTT
15	.	.	TRBV27	TRBJ1-5	CASAARWDTNQPQHF	TGTGCCAGCGCCGCCCGCTGGGACACAAATCAGCCCCAGCATTTT
16	.	TRBD1	TRBV11-2	TRBJ2-7	CATTLGDRQGSYEQYF	TGTGCCACGACCCTGGGGGATAGACAGGGTTCTTACGAGCAGTACTTC
16	.	.	TRBV28	TRBJ1-5	CASSPSGWPLNQPQHF	TGTGCCAGCAGCCCATCCGGTTGGCCCCTCAATCAGCCCCAGCATTTT
14	.	.	TRBV6-5	TRBJ2-3	CASRLGPSTDTQYF	TGTGCCAGCAGGTTGGGGCCTAGCACAGATACGCAGTATTTT
14	few	.	TRBV6-5	TRBJ2-3	CASSRQVGADTQYF	TGTGCCAGCAGCAGACAGGTTGGGGCAGATACGCAGTATTTT
15	.	TRBD1	TRBV15	TRBJ2-1	CATSTSGQGYNEQFF	TGTGCCACCAGCACCTCGGGACAGGGTTACAATGAGCAGTTCTTC
15	.	.	TRBV7-2	TRBJ2-3	CASSLVAGITDTQYF	TGTGCCAGCAGCTTAGTGGCGGGGATCACAGATACGCAGTATTTT
17	.	TRBD1	TRBV2	TRBJ2-5	CASSEMGTGKLQETQYF	TGTGCCAGCAGTGAAATGGGGACAGGGAAGCTCCAAGAGACCCAGTACTTC
16	.	TRBD1	TRBV27	TRBJ2-7	CASSLRPGQGSYEQYF	TGTGCCAGCAGTTTACGCCCGGGACAGGGCTCCTACGAGCAGTACTTC
13	few	.	TRBV6-5	TRBJ1-2	CASRPQNREGYTF	TGTGCCAGCAGGCCCCAGAACCGAGAAGGCTACACCTTC
13	few	.	TRBV2	TRBJ2-2	CASSEANTGELFF	TGTGCCAGCAGTGAAGCGAACACCGGGGAGCTGTTTTTT
17	.	TRBD2	TRBV9	TRBJ2-3	CASSSGLAGGTTDTQYF	TGTGCCAGCAGCTCGGGACTAGCGGGGGGAACGACAGATACGCAGTATTTT
15	.	.	TRBV18	TRBJ1-6	CASSRQQGSNSPLHF	TGTGCCAGCTCACGTCAACAGGGTTCGAATTCACCCCTCCACTTT
12	.	.	TRBV29-1	TRBJ1-1	CSAPEGDTEAFF	TGCAGCGCGCCGGAGGGGGACACTGAAGCTTTCTTT
17	.	TRBD1	TRBV18	TRBJ1-5	CASSRGTGGSSNQPQHF	TGTGCCAGCTCACGGGGGACAGGGGGGAGTAGCAATCAGCCCCAGCATTTT
16	.	.	TRBV6-5	TRBJ1-2	CASSLFLQGANYGYTF	TGTGCCAGCAGTTTATTCTTACAGGGAGCTAACTATGGCTACACCTTC
13	few	TRBD1	TRBV18	TRBJ1-1	CASSPLGTGEAFF	TGTGCCAGCTCACCACTCGGGACAGGTGAAGCTTTCTTT
16	.	.	TRBV9	TRBJ2-3	CASSVTPVGLTDTQYF	TGTGCCAGCAGCGTAACCCCAGTGGGACTTACAGATACGCAGTATTTT
14	.	TRBD1	TRBV5-1	TRBJ1-2	CASSWDSSNYGYTF	TGCGCCAGCAGCTGGGACAGCTCTAACTATGGCTACACCTTC
15	.	TRBD1	TRBV18	TRBJ1-6	CASSPGTGGNSPLHF	TGTGCCAGCTCACCAGGGACAGGGGGAAATTCACCCCTCCACTTT
15	.	.	TRBV2	TRBJ2-7	CASKRDQDIIYEQYF	TGTGCCAGCAAAAGGGACCAAGACATAATCTACGAGCAGTACTTC
15	.	TRBD1	TRBV19	TRBJ2-2	CASSETGLGTGELFF	TGTGCCAGTAGTGAGACAGGGTTGGGAACCGGGGAGCTGTTTTTT
15	.	.	TRBV7-2	TRBJ1-2	CASSLRRGPPYGYTF	TGTGCCAGCAGCTTAAGACGAGGGCCTCCTTATGGCTACACCTTC
11	few	.	TRBV15	TRBJ1-2	CATSAHYGYTF	TGTGCCACCAGCGCCCATTATGGCTACACCTTC
15	once	TRBD1	TRBV13	TRBJ1-1	CASSPYRGRNTEAFF	TGTGCCAGCAGCCCCTACAGGGGTAGGAACACTGAAGCTTTCTTT
14	.	.	TRBV28	TRBJ2-5	CASTLLRGQETQYF	TGTGCCAGCACGCTACTAAGGGGGCAAGAGACCCAGTACTTC
14	.	.	TRBV5-6	TRBJ1-2	CASSLADTTYGYTF	TGTGCCAGCAGCTTGGCCGACACCACCTATGGCTACACCTTC
14	few	.	TRBV5-1	TRBJ2-3	CASRRGQPGDTQYF	TGCGCCAGCAGACGGGGCCAGCCCGGAGATACGCAGTATTTT
14	.	.	TRBV28	TRBJ1-2	CATTSQRWTDGYTF	TGTGCCACCACATCCCAGCGGTGGACGGATGGCTACACCTTC
16	.	.	TRBV11-3	TRBJ2-3	CASSRGSGHSTDTQYF	TGTGCCAGCAGCCGAGGGTCAGGGCATAGCACAGATACGCAGTATTTT
14	.	.	TRBV7-8	TRBJ2-1	CASSLDRGRDEQFF	TGTGCCAGCAGCTTAGATCGGGGTAGGGATGAGCAGTTCTTC
15	.	.	TRBV7-2	TRBJ1-1	CASSRDIPINTEAFF	TGTGCCAGCAGCCGGGACATTCCTATTAACACTGAAGCTTTCTTT